Presented here are 21 T cell receptor beta chains from one specimen sequenced in a study of Ad26.COV2.S vaccination and SARS-CoV-2 variants. Measured with immunoSEQ multiplex PCR; TCRdb has only the in-frame clones, and not every one. The table shows 360,000 or so clones, with around 91% occurring only once. Treatment specified: over 15 received Ad26.COV2.S at low or high dose, single or two shots; 5 received placebo; per-sample allocation not given. It was on day 63 after the first vaccine or placebo injection that samples were taken. The sequencing here drew on peripheral blood, taken in a trial of Ad26.COV2.S vaccine versus placebo. The source is a person between 18 and 60 years old who received the Ad26.COV2.S COVID-19 vaccine or a placebo.

This clone showed up just once. The chain combines TRBV2 with TRBJ2-7, with D hard to call. V lost 2 bases and J 2 bases, leaving 13 bases between the germline ends. Germline V gives CDR1 SNHLY, CDR2 FYNNEI. CDR3 length: 15 amino acids. CDR3 residues: CASSERAGLPYEQYF. The DNA of the CDR3 is TGTGCCAGCAGTGAAAGGGCAGGCCTCCCCTACGAGCAGTACTTC.

A single count supports this clone. The V gene is TRBV27, the J gene TRBJ2-3, with D uncertain. V dropped 5 bases and J dropped 2 bases, with 11 bases sitting between them. From germline, CDR1 is MNHEY and CDR2 SMNVEV (reference sequence). This CDR3 region has 14 residues. The DNA of the CDR3 is TGTGCCAGCAGTCCTATCGGGCTCACAGATACGCAGTATTTT. Its protein product is CASSPIGLTDTQYF.

The V and J genes are TRBV11-2 and TRBJ2-1; 7 nucleotides align to TRBD2. The ends lost 1 base at V and 3 bases at J; junction bases unmatched: 3. Per germline, CDR1 SGHAT and CDR2 FQNNGV. The CDR3 has 15 residues. CDR3 sequence: CASSLAGTNYNEQFF. CDR3 nucleotides: TGTGCCAGCAGCTTAGCCGGGACTAACTACAATGAGCAGTTCTTC.

The rearrangement uses TRBV20-1 and TRBJ2-7, with D maybe TRBD2 (6 bases). V lost 3 bases and J 0 bases, leaving 15 bases between the germline ends. CDR1 is DFQATT and CDR2 is SNEGSKA in the germline V gene (reference sequence). The CDR3 covers 15 residues. The CDR3 nucleotides are TGCAGTGCTAGTTTTCGCGGGACCCTCTCCTACGAGCAGTACTTC. Protein product: CSASFRGTLSYEQYF.

The chain combines TRBV5-1 with TRBJ2-1; 8 bases agree with TRBD2. The CDR3 runs 15 residues. V lost 4 bases to trimming and J lost 6 bases; unmatched junction nucleotides: 9. Looked up from germline, CDR1 is SGHRS and CDR2 is YFSETQ. CDR3 in amino acids: CASSLSGSGTNEQFF. The CDR3 DNA reads TGCGCCAGCAGCCTAAGCGGGAGTGGGACCAATGAGCAGTTCTTC.

DNA for the CDR3: TGTGCCAGCAGCCAGACTAGCGGGAGTGGTGAGACCCAGTACTTC. It yields the protein CASSQTSGSGETQYF. The chain recombines TRBV4-2 with TRBJ2-5; 12 bases map to TRBD2. CDR1 is LGHNA and CDR2 is YNFKEQ in the germline V gene. Trimming at V came to 3 bases and at J to 5 bases, leaving 4 bases not matched to a gene. This CDR3 has 15 residues.

V and J are TRBV10-3 and TRBJ1-6; no definite D call. Germline lookup yields CDR1 ENHRY and CDR2 SYGVKD. V gave up 8 bases and J gave up 0 bases, with 11 bases separating them. The CDR3 runs to 15 residues. CDR3 residues: CAIRGGSSYNSPLHF. The CDR3, as DNA: TGTGCCATCCGAGGCGGTAGCTCCTATAATTCACCCCTCCACTTT.

V and J are TRBV7-9 and TRBJ2-5; D gene unclear. The CDR3 runs to 14 residues. Trimming pared 5 bases from V and 7 bases from J, leaving 17 bases between. Germline V gene data show CDR1 as SEHNR and CDR2 as FQNEAQ (reference sequence). CDR3 protein: CASSPSDRTTTQYF. Written as DNA, the CDR3 is TGTGCCAGCAGCCCTTCGGACCGAACCACGACCCAGTACTTC.

The gene calls are TRBV19 and TRBJ2-5; 9 nucleotides align to TRBD1. The germline gives CDR1 LNHDA, CDR2 SQIVND (reference sequence). Trimming cost V 6 bases and J 5 bases; bases outside gene matches: 10. This CDR3 has 15 amino acids. CDR3 region: CASSRTGVFWETQYF. The CDR3 DNA sequence: TGTGCCAGTAGCAGGACAGGGGTTTTTTGGGAGACCCAGTACTTC.

This clone was detected once. The chain combines TRBV28 with TRBJ1-6; possible D gene TRBD1, 6 bases. The ends were cut back, 4 bases at V and 3 bases at J, with 13 bases in the middle. Germline V gene data show CDR1 as MDHEN and CDR2 as SYDVKM. This CDR3 region has 16 residues. CDR3 sequence (DNA): TGTGCCAGCAGTTCACCAGACAGGCGCTATAATTCACCCCTCCACTTT. Amino acid sequence: CASSSPDRRYNSPLHF.

The gene calls are TRBV19 and TRBJ2-2; 7 bases are shared with TRBD2. Trimming cost V 5 bases and J 7 bases; bases outside gene matches: 7. The CDR3 is 14 residues long. CDR1 is LNHDA, CDR2 SQIVND, per germline (reference sequence). DNA for the CDR3: TGTGCCAGTAGTGGTGGGGGGACTAACGGGGAGCTGTTTTTT. Protein product: CASSGGGTNGELFF.

This chain links TRBV24-1 with TRBJ2-2; weak D call: TRBD1 (6 bases). V was shortened by 5 bases and J by 4 bases, with 13 bases between the two germline ends. The CDR3 sequence is 15 residues long. Per germline, CDR1 KGHDR and CDR2 SFDVKD. CDR3 loop: CATSAATGFTGELFF. CDR3 sequence (DNA): TGTGCCACCAGTGCCGCCACAGGGTTCACCGGGGAGCTGTTTTTT.

The rearrangement uses TRBV28 and TRBJ2-6; D is perhaps TRBD2 (6 bases). V lost 8 bases and J 4 bases, leaving 9 bases between the germline ends. The CDR3 sequence is 13 residues long. The V gene's germline CDR1 is MDHEN and CDR2 SYDVKM. The CDR3 region has the DNA TGTGCCAGCCACGCGGGGGGGGCCAACGTCCTGACTTTC. Translating gives CASHAGGANVLTF.

CDR3 sequence reads: CASSLAGGKNINEQFF. The CDR3 nucleotides are TGTGCCAGCAGCTTGGCTGGCGGGAAGAATATAAATGAGCAGTTCTTC. The rearrangement uses TRBV5-4 and TRBJ2-1; tentatively, D is TRBD2 (6 bases). CDR3 length equals 16 residues. V was shortened by 0 bases and J by 7 bases, with 17 bases between the two germline ends. The germline gives CDR1 SGHNT, CDR2 YYREEE (reference sequence).

For the CDR3, the DNA is TGCGCCAGCAGCTATGGGGACAGCTTCCAAGAGACCCAGTACTTC. It is translated as CASSYGDSFQETQYF. This chain joins TRBV5-1 and TRBJ2-5; 7 bases are shared with TRBD1. V was clipped by 3 bases and J by 1 base; unmatched bases: 6. This CDR3 contains 15 residues. The germline V gene has CDR1 SGHRS and CDR2 YFSETQ.

CDR3 nucleotides: TGCGCCAGTTGTAACCCACCCTACAATGAGCAGTTCTTC. Translating it yields CASCNPPYNEQFF. The chain uses TRBV10-2 and TRBJ2-1; the D is unclear. The germline CDR1 and CDR2 sequences are WSHSY and SAAADI. V gave up 9 bases and J gave up 2 bases, with 11 bases separating them. The CDR3 has 13 residues.

This clone was found once. The same CDR3 can be traced to other DNA sequences in this sample. This chain joins TRBV18 and TRBJ1-5, with D unclear. The CDR3 consists of 14 residues. The V end lost 2 bases, the J end lost 0 bases, and 5 bases lay between the germline ends. Looked up from germline, CDR1 is KGHSH and CDR2 is LQKENI. The CDR3 nucleotides are TGTGCCAGCTCACCAGCCGGTAGCAATCAGCCCCAGCATTTT. As protein: CASSPAGSNQPQHF.

CDR3 sequence reads: CASNDRGVSGETQYF. The DNA for the CDR3 is TGTGCCAGTAATGACAGGGGGGTCTCAGGGGAGACCCAGTACTTC. V and J are TRBV19 and TRBJ2-5; 9 bases map to TRBD1. Germline lookup yields CDR1 LNHDA and CDR2 SQIVND (reference sequence). The trim removed 7 bases at V and 5 bases at J, leaving 11 bases unmatched. This CDR3 comprises 15 residues.

J is TRBJ1-5 and V is TRBV7-6; D gene unclear. CDR1 is SGHVS and CDR2 is FNYEAQ in the germline V gene. This CDR3 comprises 13 residues. Trimming took 1 base from V and 5 from J, leaving 6 bases between them. CDR3 nucleotide sequence: TGTGCCAGCAGCTTAGGGCCCGATCAGCCCCAGCATTTT. As protein: CASSLGPDQPQHF.

V usage is TRBV7-6 and J usage is TRBJ2-1; a possible D gene is TRBD2 (6 bases). Between the trimmed V and J ends, which lost 6 bases and 8 bases, there was a span of 20 bases. This CDR3 spans 15 amino acids. Germline loops: CDR1 SGHVS, CDR2 FNYEAQ. The CDR3 region is CASRAVWGRWYEQFF. The CDR3 bases are TGTGCCAGCAGGGCCGTCTGGGGGAGGTGGTATGAGCAGTTCTTC.

The chain uses TRBV5-6 and TRBJ2-2; TRBD1 matches 7 bases. The V gene end was trimmed by 0 bases and the J gene end by 1 base; junction bases not matched to a gene: 3. Germline V gene sequence: CDR1 SGHDT, CDR2 YYEEEE. This CDR3 has 16 residues. In DNA form, the CDR3 reads TGTGCCAGCAGCTTGGTAGGGACAGAGAACACCGGGGAGCTGTTTTTT. Protein: CASSLVGTENTGELFF.